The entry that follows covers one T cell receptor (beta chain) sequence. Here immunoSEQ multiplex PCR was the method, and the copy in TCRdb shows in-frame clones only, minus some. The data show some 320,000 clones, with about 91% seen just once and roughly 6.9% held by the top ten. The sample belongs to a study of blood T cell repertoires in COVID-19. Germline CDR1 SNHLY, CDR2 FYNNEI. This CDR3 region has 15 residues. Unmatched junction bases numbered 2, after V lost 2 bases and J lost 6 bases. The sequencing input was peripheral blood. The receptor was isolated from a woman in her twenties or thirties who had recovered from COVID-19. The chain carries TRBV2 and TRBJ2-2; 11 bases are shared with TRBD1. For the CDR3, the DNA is TGTGCCAGCAGTGAAAGGACAGGGGGCCCCGGGGAGCTGTTTTTT. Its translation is CASSERTGGPGELFF.